The T cell receptor (beta chain) described here comes from a study of brain T cells in children with intractable seizures. General observations from the study: Patients' HCMV serostatus was unknown; virus specificity rests on CDR3 similarity alone.

Concerning this clone: No antigen is known for it.

Germline lookup yields CDR1 SGHRS and CDR2 YFSETQ. J lost 2 bases, V lost 3 bases, and 4 bases had no gene match. This CDR3 is 14 amino acids long. Only in-frame clones appear in the TCRdb table, and some are missing; sequencing was by immunoSEQ multiplex PCR. The table records 70,000 to 85,000 clones, about 90% of them present only once. This clonotype was sampled from a girl aged 2 to 9 with Rasmussen encephalitis and intractable seizures. The source material was peripheral blood, sampled at surgery. V is TRBV5-1 and J is TRBJ1-2, with TRBD1 matching over 7 bases. The CDR3 DNA reads as TGCGCCAGCAGCTCGGGACAGCTAAACTATGGCTACACCTTC. Translation: CASSSGQLNYGYTF.